These 29 T cell receptor beta chains share one sample of origin, sequenced in a study of T cells after yellow fever vaccination. Using its own MiXCR run on the 5' RACE reads, TCRdb lists one record per CDR3 protein. The data hold a few hundred thousand distinct CDR3 sequences, with around 7.3% observed a single time. This specimen consisted of PBMCs, obtained around 45 days after the first yellow fever vaccination. The receptors here all came from a man younger than 35 who received the YFV17D yellow fever vaccine.

This clonotype has just a few counts. The rearrangement links TRBV5-1 to TRBJ2-1; perhaps TRBD2 as D (5 bases). The CDR3 contains 15 residues. The germline V gene encodes CDR1 SGHRS and CDR2 YFSETQ. The germline V and J ends were trimmed by 7 bases and 2 bases, with 16 bases remaining between them. In DNA form, the CDR3 reads TGCGCCAGCGGCCCCTTGGCGGGCCCCTACAATGAGCAGTTCTTC. Its protein is CASGPLAGPYNEQFF.

This rearrangement joins TRBV4-3 to TRBJ2-3; 8 bases match TRBD2. The CDR3 contains 15 residues. Germline V gene data show CDR1 as LGHNA and CDR2 as YSLEER. V lost 3 bases and J lost 8; bases outside the gene matches: 10. CDR3 coding DNA: TGCGCCAGCAGCCAGAACCGGGGGGGGGAGAGTACGCAGTATTTT. It yields the protein CASSQNRGGESTQYF.

V gene TRBV2 combines with J gene TRBJ2-7; 11 bases agree with TRBD2. CDR1 and CDR2 (germline): SNHLY, FYNNEI. CDR3 length: 17 amino acids. The trim removed 6 bases at V and 1 base at J, leaving 11 bases unmatched. CDR3 DNA: TGTGCCAGCAGAGTTGAAGTAGCGGGGGGGAGTTCCTACGAGCAGTACGTC. This codes for CASRVEVAGGSSYEQYV.

This clonotype was observed a few times. V and J are TRBV5-1 and TRBJ1-1; weak D call: TRBD1 (5 bases). The V gene lost 5 bases and the J gene lost 2 bases, with 10 bases spanning the gap. The germline CDR1 and CDR2 sequences are SGHRS and YFSETQ. This CDR3 region has 13 residues. The CDR3 DNA is TGCGCCAGCAGACAGGATGATAACACTGAAGCTTTCTTT. It yields the protein CASRQDDNTEAFF.

This clonotype was observed a few times. The chain recombines TRBV10-3 with TRBJ1-6, with TRBD1 matching over 7 bases. The CDR3 consists of 12 residues. CDR1 and CDR2 from the germline V gene are ENHRY and SYGVKD. V lost 10 bases to trimming and J lost 6 bases; unmatched junction nucleotides: 3. CDR3 sequence reads: CATWDSNSPLHF. CDR3 bases: TGTGCCACCTGGGACAGTAATTCACCCCTCCACTTT.

This clonotype appeared a few times. CDR3 coding DNA: TGCGCCAGCAGTGAACGCTTCGGACCCCGCTTTGAGCAGTACTTC. As protein: CASSERFGPRFEQYF. The chain uses TRBV10-2 and TRBJ2-7; D unclear. V was shortened by 3 bases and J by 7 bases, with 19 bases between the two germline ends. This CDR3 contains 15 residues. The germline V gene has CDR1 WSHSY and CDR2 SAAADI.

This chain links TRBV7-8 with TRBJ2-5; D is uncertain. Per germline, CDR1 SGHVS and CDR2 FQNEAQ. The CDR3 covers 14 residues. Trimming left V 1 base short and J 5 bases short, with 11 bases between. The CDR3 is CASSLGSVRETQYF. The CDR3 DNA reads TGTGCCAGCAGCTTAGGATCAGTCCGGGAGACCCAGTACTTC.

This chain uses TRBV7-9 with TRBJ2-1; tentatively, D is TRBD1 (5 bases). The CDR3 runs 15 residues. With 0 bases removed from V and 6 bases from J, the gap between germline ends came to 12 bases. The germline gives CDR1 SEHNR, CDR2 FQNEAQ (reference sequence). CDR3: CASSLARQGFNEQFF. The CDR3 DNA reads TGTGCCAGCAGCTTAGCGCGGCAGGGTTTCAATGAGCAGTTCTTC.

This clonotype was detected many times. The chain is built from TRBV7-9 and TRBJ1-2; maybe TRBD1 (5 bases). Germline assignment: CDR1 SEHNR and CDR2 FQNEAQ (reference sequence). The CDR3 is 14 amino acids. V shed 4 bases and J shed 6 bases, with 15 bases lying between them. Here the CDR3 DNA reads TGTGCCAGCAGCTATTCAGGGCATAGCGATGGCTACACCTTC. Amino acid sequence: CASSYSGHSDGYTF. Looking up the rest from reference TRBV7-9 and TRBJ1-2 gives the full variable domain: DTGVSQNPRHKITKRGQNVTFRCDPISEHNRLYWYRQTLGQGPEFLTYFQNEAQLEKSRLLSDRFSAERPKGSFSTLEIQRTEQGDSAMYLCASSYSGHSDGYTFGSGTRLTVV.

This chain links TRBV4-3 with TRBJ2-1; 10 nucleotides line up with TRBD2. J lost 3 bases, V lost 3 bases, and 5 bases had no gene match. CDR1 LGHNA and CDR2 YSLEER come from the germline V gene. This CDR3 has 16 amino acids. CDR3 loop: CASSQAGTSVYNEQFF. The CDR3 region has the DNA TGCGCCAGCAGCCAGGCCGGGACTAGCGTCTACAATGAGCAGTTCTTC.

At least ten counts were recorded for this clonotype. The chain has TRBV7-2 and TRBJ2-2; 9 nucleotides align to TRBD2. The CDR3 loop spans 16 amino acids. Per germline, CDR1 SGHTA and CDR2 FQGNSA. V shed 5 bases, J shed 3 bases, and the junction held 7 bases outside the gene matches. In DNA, the CDR3 is TGTGCCAGCAGCCCGCGACTAGCGGCCTACACCGGGGAGCTGTTTTTT. Protein product: CASSPRLAAYTGELFF.

This clonotype has a count of ten or more. V gene TRBV4-3 combines with J gene TRBJ2-3, with TRBD2 identical over 16 bases. The CDR3 spans 18 residues. Trimming removed 4 bases from V and 3 bases from J; junction bases left unmatched: 7. CDR1 is LGHNA and CDR2 is YSLEER in the germline V gene. CDR3 sequence: CASSLGLAGGPGTDTQYF. For the CDR3, the DNA is TGCGCCAGCAGCCTGGGACTAGCGGGGGGGCCCGGGACAGATACGCAGTATTTT.

Regarding this clonotype: The junction shows a germline mismatch at one end, possibly a read error. The chain joins TRBV7-7 to TRBJ2-5; D is undetermined. The germline gives CDR1 SSHAT, CDR2 FNYEAQ (reference sequence). The CDR3 has 15 amino acids. The CDR3 sequence is CASSLIPQLQETQYF. In DNA, the CDR3 is TGTGCTAGCAGCTTAATTCCCCAGCTGCAAGAGACCCAGTACTTC.

The sample holds many counts of this clonotype. The chain carries TRBV27 and TRBJ2-7; tentatively, D is TRBD1 (6 bases). The germline V gene has CDR1 MNHEY and CDR2 SMNVEV (reference sequence). Trimming pared 6 bases from V and 0 bases from J, leaving 15 bases between. This CDR3 is 15 amino acids long. DNA for the CDR3: TGTGCCAGCAGCCCTTTAGGACAGAGCTCCTACGAGCAGTACGTC. Protein: CASSPLGQSSYEQYV.

This chain joins TRBV5-1 and TRBJ1-1; D unresolved. There are 14 residues in the CDR3. The germline CDR1 and CDR2 sequences are SGHRS and YFSETQ. Trimming removed 6 bases from V and 1 base from J, with 13 bases in between. CDR3: CASIKGLGNTEAFF. The DNA for the CDR3 is TGCGCCAGCATAAAAGGGCTCGGGAACACTGAAGCTTTCTTT.

The chain recombines TRBV29-1 with TRBJ2-2; D is unclear. Germline CDR1 SQVTM, CDR2 ANQGSEA. This CDR3 has 11 residues. The V gene lost 6 bases and the J gene lost 5 bases, with 7 bases spanning the gap. This chain's CDR3 is CSVPLTGELFF. The CDR3 DNA reads as TGCAGCGTGCCCTTGACCGGGGAGCTGTTTTTT.

The V call is TRBV7-3, the J call TRBJ2-3; the D gene is possibly TRBD2 (6 bases). Germline V gene lookup returns CDR1 SGHTA and CDR2 FQGTGA. The length of the CDR3 is 15 residues. Trimming left V 8 bases short and J 3 bases short, with 18 bases between. The DNA of the CDR3 is TGTGCCAGCGGCCTCCGGGGGATAAATACAGATACGCAGTATTTT. This gives the protein CASGLRGINTDTQYF.

This clonotype was observed a handful of times. The V call is TRBV25-1, the J call TRBJ1-1; no clear D gene. The CDR3 contains 14 residues. Germline lookup yields CDR1 MGHDK and CDR2 SYGVNS. The germline V and J ends were trimmed by 7 bases and 8 bases, with 20 bases remaining between them. DNA for the CDR3: TGTGCCAGCACCTCTCCCTCGTTCGGGTTCGAAGCTTTCTTT. Its translation is CASTSPSFGFEAFF. Variable domain in full (rest from reference TRBV25-1 and TRBJ1-1): EADIYQTPRYLVIGTGKKITLECSQTMGHDKMYWYQQDPGMELHLIHYSYGVNSTEKGDLSSESTVSRIRTEHFPLTLESARPSHTSQYLCASTSPSFGFEAFFGQGTRLTVV.

The J gene is TRBJ2-2, the V gene TRBV7-8, with 13 bases aligning to TRBD2. The CDR3 sequence is 17 residues long. J was trimmed by 1 base and V by 7 bases; bases with no gene match: 6. The germline CDR1 and CDR2 sequences are SGHVS and FQNEAQ. Here the CDR3 DNA reads TGTGCCAGCAATCCGAGGACTAGCGGGGGGAACACCGGGGAGCTGTTTTTT. Protein product: CASNPRTSGGNTGELFF.

V is TRBV6-6 and J is TRBJ1-5; 7 bases are shared with TRBD1. The CDR3 runs 13 residues. From germline, CDR1 is MNHNY and CDR2 SVGAGI (reference sequence). J was trimmed by 5 bases and V by 7 bases; bases with no gene match: 5. The CDR3 loop reads CASKDRDHQPQHF. The CDR3 DNA reads as TGTGCCAGCAAAGACAGGGATCATCAGCCCCAGCATTTT.

The chain combines TRBV3-1 with TRBJ2-1; D tentatively fits TRBD1 or TRBD2 (5 bases each). Germline values: CDR1 LGHDT, CDR2 YNNKEL (reference sequence). Trimming pared 2 bases from V and 8 bases from J, leaving 16 bases between. This CDR3 has 15 amino acids. Here the CDR3 DNA reads TGTGCCAGCAGCCAATTAACAGGTGGACTCGATGAGCAGTTCTTC. Protein product: CASSQLTGGLDEQFF.

The chain joins TRBV7-6 to TRBJ2-5; D is possibly TRBD2 (6 bases). Deletions cut 4 bases from V and 6 bases from J, with 9 bases between. The CDR3 is made up of 12 amino acids. Per germline, CDR1 SGHVS and CDR2 FNYEAQ. The DNA of the CDR3 is TGTGCCAGCAGCTCCGGGGGAAAGACCCAGTACTTC. This gives the protein CASSSGGKTQYF.

This clonotype showed up many times. The V gene is TRBV3-1, the J gene TRBJ2-3, with 10 bases lining up with TRBD2. CDR3 length: 15 residues. Per the germline V gene, CDR1 is LGHDT and CDR2 is YNNKEL (reference sequence). V dropped 7 bases and J dropped 9; count of bases not matched to a gene: 13. The CDR3 here is CASTSVVAGGRTQYF. The DNA of the CDR3 is TGTGCCAGCACCTCAGTAGTAGCGGGGGGCCGAACGCAGTATTTT.

This clonotype has just a few counts. This rearrangement joins TRBV12-3 or TRBV12-4 to TRBJ2-1; D is unclear. V lost 1 base and J lost 1, with 5 bases in between. The CDR3 contains 14 residues. This CDR3 is CASSLGASYNEQFF. The CDR3 DNA sequence: TGTGCCAGCAGTTTAGGCGCATCCTACAATGAGCAGTTCTTC.

The table lists this clonotype with many counts. The chain couples TRBV5-1 to TRBJ2-3; a weak D match, TRBD2 (5 bases). Trimming removed 7 bases at V and 1 base at J, with 19 bases between. CDR1 SGHRS and CDR2 YFSETQ come from the germline V gene. The CDR3 covers 16 residues. This chain's CDR3 is CASVQGGLPGTDTQYF. The CDR3 DNA reads as TGCGCCAGCGTCCAAGGCGGGCTGCCTGGCACAGATACGCAGTATTTT.

In DNA form, the CDR3 reads TGTGCCAGCACTCCCGAGGTGAACACTGAAGCTTTCTTT. Its translation is CASTPEVNTEAFF. The chain joins TRBV2 to TRBJ1-1; D unresolved. CDR1 SNHLY and CDR2 FYNNEI come from the germline V gene. The CDR3 is 13 amino acids. The germline V and J ends were trimmed by 7 bases and 0 bases, with 9 bases remaining between them.

The CDR3 nucleotides read TGTGCCAGCAGCCAAGCGGGGATCGCAGATACGCAGTATTTT. As protein: CASSQAGIADTQYF. The V and J genes are TRBV4-2 and TRBJ2-3, with a weak D call TRBD2 (5 bases). CDR1 LGHNA and CDR2 YNFKEQ come from the germline V gene. V gave up 1 base and J gave up 4 bases, with 9 bases separating them. This CDR3 has 14 residues.

The V and J genes are TRBV20-1 and TRBJ2-7; tentative D call: TRBD1 (6 bases). Germline lookup yields CDR1 DFQATT and CDR2 SNEGSKA (reference sequence). The CDR3 consists of 12 residues. V was pared by 7 bases and J by 1 base, with 11 bases between. CDR3 protein: CSVAGVSYEQYF. As DNA, the CDR3 is TGCAGTGTAGCAGGGGTTTCCTACGAGCAGTACTTC.

Turning to this clonotype: A much larger clonotype is one base distant, so this may be a read error. Here the CDR3 reads CSASMEVASTYEQYF. DNA for the CDR3: TGCAGTGCTTCGATGGAGGTAGCCAGCACTTACGAGCAGTACTTC. V is TRBV20-1 and J is TRBJ2-7; tentatively, D is TRBD2 (5 bases). V lost 5 bases and J 4 bases, leaving 21 bases between the germline ends. CDR3 size: 15 residues. CDR1 DFQATT and CDR2 SNEGSKA come from the germline V gene (reference sequence).